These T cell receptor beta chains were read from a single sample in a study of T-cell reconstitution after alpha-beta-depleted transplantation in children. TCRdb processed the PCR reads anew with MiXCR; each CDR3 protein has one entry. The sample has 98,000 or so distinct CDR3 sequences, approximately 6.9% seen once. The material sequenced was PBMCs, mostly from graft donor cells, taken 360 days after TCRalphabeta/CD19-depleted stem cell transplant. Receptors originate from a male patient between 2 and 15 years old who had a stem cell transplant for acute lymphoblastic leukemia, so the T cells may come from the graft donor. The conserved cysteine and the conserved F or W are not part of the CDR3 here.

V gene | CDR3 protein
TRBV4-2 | ASSLSGIEVPTGELF
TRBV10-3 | AISGTSGNTIY
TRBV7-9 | ASSLAPLLSGRETQY
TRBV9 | ASSVVGRVTDTQY
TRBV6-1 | ASSEGGHPTGELF
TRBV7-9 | ASSLAIGQGINQPQH
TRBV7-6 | ASSLPARGDTQY
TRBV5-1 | ASSLDGWQRSNTEAF
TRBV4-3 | ASSQDPAGGRDTQY
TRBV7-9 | ASSLAVKELRDD
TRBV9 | ASSSTGGTWYEQY
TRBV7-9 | ASSSRAGTGANVLT
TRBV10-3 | AISESTISSYEQY
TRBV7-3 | ASSSGTGRWEQY
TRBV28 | ASNAPSGEQETQY
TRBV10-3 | AIAMGTSGNTIY
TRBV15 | ATSRDVAVRATSGNTIY
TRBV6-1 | ASYGSPKGSNNEQF
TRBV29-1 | SVGGLAGKETQY
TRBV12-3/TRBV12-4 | ASSLGASTDTQY
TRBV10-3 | AVSRGEGETQY
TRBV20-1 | SARGTGEPYGYT
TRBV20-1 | SARGPRLAKNIQY
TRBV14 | ASSQVGTVTDTQY
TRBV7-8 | ASSLADFGLAAYEQY
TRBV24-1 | ATSEPRGGTDTQY
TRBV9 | ASSFPLSDRDWGEQF
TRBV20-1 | SARGTANYGYT
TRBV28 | ASSSGTGGSPLH
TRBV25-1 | ASSESRWAGNTEAF
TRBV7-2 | ASSHRDGYT
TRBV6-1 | ASSPTGAGTYEQY
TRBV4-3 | ASSQEVTSFLITDTQY
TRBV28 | ASSLWVASRKETQY
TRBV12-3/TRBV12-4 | ASSLTTGEGPQH
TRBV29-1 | SVDPGELQETQY
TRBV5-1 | ASSFRAPEETQY
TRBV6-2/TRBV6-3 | ASSYVRGYTYTGELF
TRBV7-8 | ASSLGTSGSTDTQY
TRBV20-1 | SARDRYTEAF
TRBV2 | AIAGGETQY
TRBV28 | ASSSRVGTPTNEKLF
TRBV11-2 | ASSLRHSGGGSTDTQY
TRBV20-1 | SALLGLGAYEQY
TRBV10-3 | AIRDTSSSTDTQY
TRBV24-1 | ATSDLNRGLVSYNEQF
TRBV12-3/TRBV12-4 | ASSPGPRQGWRGDTQY
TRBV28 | ASSFGTGFSYEQY
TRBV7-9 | ASSPVDRLDIQY
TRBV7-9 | ASSSPGGKEETQY
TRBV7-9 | ASSFTSGRARNEQF
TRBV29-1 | SVYGGRYNEQF
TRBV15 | ATSRDLRQAIRYEQY
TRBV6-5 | ASSLLGGYETQY
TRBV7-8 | ASSLEGTLYEQY
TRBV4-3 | ASSRWGGYEQY
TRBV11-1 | ASRDRDRRMAQY
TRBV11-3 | ASSLRGRETQY
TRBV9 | ASSDSPYEQY
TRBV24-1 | ASSDFNTGELF